Below, 8 T cell receptor beta chains from the same sample are listed, as sequenced in a study of blood T cell repertoires in COVID-19. Using immunoSEQ multiplex PCR, the repertoire was profiled, and TCRdb retains in-frame clones only, with some absent. The table includes about 120,000 clones, approximately 77% detected once. What was sequenced was peripheral blood. The receptors derive from a human donor in a cohort sampled during active COVID-19.

This clone was recorded a few times. This chain joins TRBV2 and TRBJ2-7; 9 nucleotides align to TRBD1. The CDR3 sequence is 14 residues long. Germline V lookup: CDR1 SNHLY, CDR2 FYNNEI. V lost 1 base and J lost 7; bases outside the gene matches: 5. CDR3 protein: CASSEGTGVVEQYF. For the CDR3, the DNA is TGTGCCAGCAGTGAAGGGACAGGGGTTGTTGAGCAGTACTTC.

This clone was counted once. The chain links TRBV4-1 to TRBJ2-5, with 8 bases identical to TRBD2. V gave up 4 bases and J gave up 2 bases; unmatched junction bases: 9. The CDR3 consists of 16 residues. The germline gives CDR1 MGHRA, CDR2 YSYEKL. CDR3 sequence: CASSPLTSEAQETQYF. CDR3 DNA: TGCGCCAGCAGCCCCCTGACTAGCGAAGCTCAAGAGACCCAGTACTTC.

The gene calls are TRBV29-1 and TRBJ1-1; tentatively, D is TRBD1 (6 bases). V lost 4 bases to trimming and J lost 4 bases, with 7 bases between them. The CDR3 has 11 amino acids. The V gene's germline CDR1 is SQVTM and CDR2 ANQGSEA. Here the CDR3 reads CSVGTVTEAFF. The CDR3 DNA reads as TGCAGCGTTGGGACAGTCACTGAAGCTTTCTTT.

J is TRBJ2-5 and V is TRBV30, with 11 bases identical to TRBD1. CDR1 is GTSNPN and CDR2 is SVGIG in the germline V gene (reference sequence). The CDR3 consists of 14 residues. J was trimmed by 5 bases and V by 2 bases; bases with no gene match: 4. CDR3 coding DNA: TGTGCCTGGAGTTGGACAGGGGGCCGGGAGACCCAGTACTTC. It yields the protein CAWSWTGGRETQYF. Full variable domain (rest looked up from reference TRBV30 and TRBJ2-5): SQTIHQWPATLVQPVGSPLSLECTVEGTSNPNLYWYRQAAGRGLQLLFYSVGIGQISSEVPQNLSASRPQDRQFILSSKKLLLSDSGFYLCAWSWTGGRETQYFGPGTRLLVL.

This chain joins TRBV30 and TRBJ2-7; 8 nucleotides agree with TRBD2. The germline CDR1 and CDR2 sequences are GTSNPN and SVGIG (reference sequence). Trimming removed 0 bases from V and 4 bases from J; junction bases left unmatched: 5. The CDR3 covers 14 residues. The CDR3 DNA follows: TGTGCCTGGAGTGTCCCTAGCGGGCAGTACGAGCAGTACTTC. It codes for CAWSVPSGQYEQYF.

The chain carries TRBV5-6 and TRBJ1-2, with a possible D match to TRBD1 (6 bases). Trimming pared 7 bases from V and 4 bases from J, leaving 17 bases between. Germline V gene lookup returns CDR1 SGHDT and CDR2 YYEEEE. CDR3 length: 14 amino acids. The CDR3 sequence is CASRKGGRSYGYTF. CDR3 DNA sequence: TGTGCCAGCCGCAAGGGGGGGCGTAGCTATGGCTACACCTTC. The full variable domain, with the rest looked up from reference TRBV5-6 and TRBJ1-2, is DAGVTQSPTHLIKTRGQQVTLRCSPKSGHDTVSWYQQALGQGPQFIFQYYEEEERQRGNFPDRFSGHQFPNYSSELNVNALLLGDSALYLCASRKGGRSYGYTFGSGTRLTVV.

The chain carries TRBV10-3 and TRBJ2-5; 16 nucleotides line up with TRBD2. Germline V gene sequence: CDR1 ENHRY, CDR2 SYGVKD. Unmatched junction bases numbered 6, after V lost 6 bases and J lost 5 bases. The CDR3 extends over 16 amino acids. CDR3 nucleotides: TGTGCCATCAGCCCGGGACTAGCGGGGGGGCGTGAGACCCAGTACTTC. Translation gives CAISPGLAGGRETQYF.

This clone has a single count. The V call is TRBV7-8, the J call TRBJ2-7; TRBD2 matches 10 bases. Germline V CDR1 and CDR2: SGHVS, FQNEAQ. The CDR3 is made up of 15 amino acids. J was trimmed by 3 bases and V by 1 base; bases with no gene match: 3. The DNA for the CDR3 is TGTGCCAGCAGCTTAGAGTCTAGCGGGGGCTACGAGCAGTACTTC. Translating it yields CASSLESSGGYEQYF.